The 19 T cell receptor beta chains presented below share a single source sample, sequenced in a study of CD8 T cells in ankylosing spondylitis. TCRdb reprocessed the 5' RACE reads with MiXCR, giving one entry per CDR3 protein. This sample has roughly 230,000 distinct CDR3 sequences, with roughly 18% found just once. The specimen sequenced was blood, either unsorted or a sorted T cell fraction (not recorded which). The receptors come from a male donor with ankylosing spondylitis or in good health (not recorded which).

The V gene is TRBV10-3, the J gene TRBJ2-1, with D maybe TRBD2 (7 bases). The V end lost 6 bases, the J end lost 0 bases, and 24 bases lay between the germline ends. Germline V gene sequence: CDR1 ENHRY, CDR2 SYGVKD. The CDR3 is 19 amino acids. CDR3 nucleotides: TGTGCCATCAGACCCTTCGGGGGGCCGGCGGGATCCTCCTACAATGAGCAGTTCTTC. Its translation: CAIRPFGGPAGSSYNEQFF.

Note on this clonotype: A read error may be the cause here, since a much bigger clone is one base away. This chain links TRBV12-3 or TRBV12-4 with TRBJ2-7, with D perhaps assigned TRBD1 or TRBD2 (5 bases each). The CDR3 spans 14 residues. V lost 0 bases and J 3 bases, leaving 9 bases between the germline ends. The CDR3 here is CASSLAGPDYEQYF. CDR3 nucleotide sequence: TGTGCCAGCAGTTTAGCGGGACCAGACTACGAGCAGTACTTC.

The CDR3 DNA follows: TGCAGCGTTGAGGGGCGGACGGAGTACAATGAGCAGTTCTTC. As protein: CSVEGRTEYNEQFF. The V gene is TRBV29-1, the J gene TRBJ2-1; possibly TRBD1 for D (5 bases). The CDR3 has 14 amino acids. The germline V gene has CDR1 SQVTM and CDR2 ANQGSEA. V dropped 3 bases and J dropped 4 bases, with 13 bases sitting between them.

This sequence joins TRBV11-1 and TRBJ2-1; maybe TRBD1 (7 bases). Trimming took off 5 bases at V and 6 bases at J, with 17 bases between the two ends. The CDR3 sequence is 15 residues long. CDR1 SGHAT and CDR2 FQDESV come from the germline V gene (reference sequence). CDR3 in amino acids: CASSESIQGGNEQFF. Here the CDR3 DNA reads TGTGCCAGCAGCGAATCAATCCAGGGGGGCAATGAGCAGTTCTTC.

This clonotype was seen many times. The chain couples TRBV15 to TRBJ1-1; D gene unclear. Between the trimmed V and J ends, which lost 0 bases and 3 bases, there was a span of 26 bases. Germline V lookup: CDR1 LNHNV, CDR2 YYDKDF (reference sequence). This CDR3 region has 20 residues. DNA for the CDR3: TGTGCCACCAGCAGAGATACTGAGGTGGGAACTCGGCATTCGGACACTGAAGCTTTCTTT. Amino acids: CATSRDTEVGTRHSDTEAFF.

The chain joins TRBV12-3 or TRBV12-4 to TRBJ1-4; D is unclear. V was cut by 8 bases and J by 0 bases, with 10 bases left in between. The CDR3 has 14 residues. This chain's CDR3 is CASATDATNEKLFF. CDR3 bases: TGTGCCAGCGCCACAGACGCAACTAATGAAAAACTGTTTTTT.

This chain connects TRBV25-1 to TRBJ2-7; D is unclear. The CDR3 has 16 residues. CDR1 is MGHDK and CDR2 is SYGVNS in the germline V gene. The V end lost 2 bases, the J end lost 6 bases, and 20 bases lay between the germline ends. The CDR3 DNA reads as TGTGCCAGCAGTGAAACTCGGCGGTCCCTGATCGGCGAGCAGTACTTC. Residues: CASSETRRSLIGEQYF.

V gene TRBV10-2 combines with J gene TRBJ1-5; D gene ambiguous. Trimming took off 3 bases at V and 4 bases at J, with 10 bases between the two ends. The CDR3 spans 14 residues. Germline CDR1 WSHSY, CDR2 SAAADI. This chain's CDR3 is CASSETVGNQPQHF. For the CDR3, the DNA is TGCGCCAGCAGTGAAACAGTGGGGAATCAGCCCCAGCATTTT.

In this sample, this clonotype turned up a few times. This chain joins TRBV28 and TRBJ2-7, with 7 bases identical to TRBD2. The CDR3 has 14 amino acids. Trimming cost V 6 bases and J 0 bases; bases outside gene matches: 5. Per germline, CDR1 MDHEN and CDR2 SYDVKM. The CDR3 DNA sequence: TGTGCCAGCAGCCCCGGGACTACCTCCTACGAGCAGTACTTC. Residues: CASSPGTTSYEQYF.

This clonotype has more than one count but fewer than ten. This rearrangement joins TRBV25-1 to TRBJ2-1; 9 bases are a match to TRBD2. The CDR3 length is 15 residues. The germline gives CDR1 MGHDK, CDR2 SYGVNS. V lost 4 bases and J lost 9; bases outside the gene matches: 10. This CDR3 reads CASSVVAGVVGEQFF. In nucleotides, the CDR3 is TGTGCCAGCAGTGTCGTAGCGGGGGTTGTCGGTGAGCAGTTCTTC.

With regard to this clonotype: This may come from a read error, since a much larger clone is one base off. The genes are TRBV27 and TRBJ2-2, with D hard to call. V shed 3 bases and J shed 7 bases, with 6 bases lying between them. CDR1 MNHEY and CDR2 SMNVEV come from the germline V gene (reference sequence). The CDR3 has 12 amino acids. CDR3 amino acids: CASSFGIGELFF. The CDR3 region has the DNA TGTGCCAGCAGTTTCGGCATCGGGGAGCTGTTTTTT.

This clonotype was seen only a few times. This chain uses TRBV27 with TRBJ2-1; 14 bases are a match to TRBD2. The CDR3 extends over 15 amino acids. Per the germline V gene, CDR1 is MNHEY and CDR2 is SMNVEV (reference sequence). The V gene end was trimmed by 6 bases and the J gene end by 8 bases; junction bases not matched to a gene: 6. The DNA of the CDR3 is TGTGCCAGCAGCTCCGGGACTAGCGGGAGCTATGAGCAGTTCTTC. This codes for CASSSGTSGSYEQFF.

The rearrangement links TRBV11-3 to TRBJ2-1, with D unclear. Germline CDR1 SGHNT, CDR2 YENEEA. Trimming took off 4 bases at V and 9 bases at J, with 19 bases between the two ends. The CDR3 is 15 residues long. For the CDR3, the DNA is TGTGCCAGCAGCTCGCCGGCAAGCTTGAACGGTGAGCAGTTCTTC. Translated, it gives CASSSPASLNGEQFF.

This clonotype was detected a few times. The CDR3 region has the DNA TGTGCCAGCAGCGATCGACAGGGCAATCAGCCCCAGCATTTT. Translated: CASSDRQGNQPQHF. This chain uses TRBV12-3 or TRBV12-4 with TRBJ1-5; D may be TRBD1 (6 bases). With 6 bases removed from V and 2 bases from J, the gap between germline ends came to 11 bases. The CDR3 extends over 14 amino acids.

This clonotype was observed a handful of times. The chain links TRBV4-3 to TRBJ2-1; TRBD1 matches 9 bases. Germline CDR1 and CDR2: LGHNA and YSLEER. The J segment lost 3 bases and the V segment lost 3 bases, leaving 3 bases of the junction unmatched. This CDR3 contains 15 residues. The CDR3 reads CASSQGQGGYNEQFF. The CDR3 DNA sequence: TGCGCCAGCAGCCAGGGACAGGGCGGCTACAATGAGCAGTTCTTC.

This clonotype was seen a handful of times. V usage is TRBV29-1 and J usage is TRBJ2-7, with 8 positions matching TRBD1. This CDR3 has 13 amino acids. V shed 5 bases and J 4 bases; nucleotides not matched to a gene: 7. Germline V gene sequence: CDR1 SQVTM, CDR2 ANQGSEA. The CDR3 is CSVSGQGGYEQYF. The CDR3 nucleotides are TGCAGCGTTTCTGGACAGGGCGGGTACGAGCAGTACTTC.

There are a few counts of this clonotype. This chain uses TRBV5-8 with TRBJ1-5, with 10 bases lining up with TRBD1. CDR3 length: 16 amino acids. Germline V lookup: CDR1 SGHTS, CDR2 YDEGEE. Losses at the gene ends were 1 base for V and 2 bases for J; bases not matched to a gene: 3. This chain's CDR3 is CASSLHGTGGNQPQHF. In nucleotides, the CDR3 is TGTGCCAGCAGCTTGCACGGGACAGGGGGCAATCAGCCCCAGCATTTT.

This clonotype was recorded a few times. This chain joins TRBV29-1 and TRBJ2-1, with D uncertain. CDR3 length equals 13 residues. The germline gives CDR1 SQVTM, CDR2 ANQGSEA. V shed 6 bases and J shed 2 bases, with 11 bases lying between them. CDR3 region: CSVMILTYNEQFF. Here the CDR3 DNA reads TGCAGCGTCATGATCCTGACCTACAATGAGCAGTTCTTC.

V and J are TRBV27 and TRBJ2-7; the D gene is possibly TRBD2 (7 bases). Per germline, CDR1 MNHEY and CDR2 SMNVEV (reference sequence). Trimming left V 5 bases short and J 6 bases short, with 11 bases between. The CDR3 totals 12 residues. CDR3 sequence reads: CASSLGGAEQYF. The CDR3 bases are TGTGCCAGCAGTCTAGGGGGGGCCGAGCAGTACTTC.